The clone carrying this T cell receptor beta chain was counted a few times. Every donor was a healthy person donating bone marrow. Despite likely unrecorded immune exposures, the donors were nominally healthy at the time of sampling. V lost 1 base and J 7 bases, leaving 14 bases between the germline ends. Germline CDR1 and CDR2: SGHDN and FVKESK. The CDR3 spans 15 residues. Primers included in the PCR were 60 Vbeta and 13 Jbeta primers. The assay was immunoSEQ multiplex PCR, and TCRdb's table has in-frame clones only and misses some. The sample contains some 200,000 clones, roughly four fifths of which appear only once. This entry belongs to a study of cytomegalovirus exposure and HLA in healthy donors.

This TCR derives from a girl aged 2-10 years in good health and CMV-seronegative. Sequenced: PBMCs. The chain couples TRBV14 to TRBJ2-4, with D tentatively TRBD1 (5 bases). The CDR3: CASSQGRQGWNIQYF. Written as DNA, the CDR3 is TGTGCCAGCAGCCAAGGCAGGCAGGGTTGGAACATTCAGTACTTC.